Shown below are 26 T cell receptor beta chains from a single sample sequenced in a study of Ad26.COV2.S vaccination and SARS-CoV-2 variants. Stated treatment: over 15 received Ad26.COV2.S at low or high dose, single or two shots; 5 received placebo; per-sample allocation not given. Vaccine and placebo recipients were sampled on day 63 after the first injection. Generated by immunoSEQ multiplex PCR, the TCRdb table keeps only in-frame clones and is missing some. The sample holds more than 400,000 clones, around 92% seen once. This sample comprised peripheral blood, obtained in a trial of Ad26.COV2.S vaccine versus placebo. All receptors derive from a person aged 18-60 years who received the Ad26.COV2.S COVID-19 vaccine or a placebo.

The chain combines TRBV13 with TRBJ2-2, with a weak D call TRBD2 (5 bases). The germline V and J ends were trimmed by 5 bases and 1 base, with 8 bases remaining between them. Germline V gene data show CDR1 as PRHDT and CDR2 as FYEKMQ (reference sequence). The CDR3 spans 14 residues. CDR3 bases: TGTGCCAGCAGCCCGGGGTTGAACACCGGGGAGCTGTTTTTT. This codes for CASSPGLNTGELFF. Full variable domain (missing parts from reference TRBV13 and TRBJ2-2): AAGVIQSPRHLIKEKRETATLKCYPIPRHDTVYWYQQGPGQDPQFLISFYEKMQSDKGSIPDRFSAQQFSDYHSELNMSSLELGDSALYFCASSPGLNTGELFFGEGSRLTVL.

This rearrangement joins TRBV30 to TRBJ1-1, with D perhaps TRBD1 (5 bases). In germline, CDR1 is GTSNPN, CDR2 SVGIG (reference sequence). V shed 5 bases and J shed 1 base, with 23 bases lying between them. The CDR3 is 17 amino acids. The CDR3 protein is CAWRGVGLGTQNTEAFF. The CDR3 coding sequence is TGTGCCTGGCGGGGGGTCGGCCTCGGGACTCAGAACACTGAAGCTTTCTTT. The full variable domain, completed using reference TRBV30 and TRBJ1-1, is SQTIHQWPATLVQPVGSPLSLECTVEGTSNPNLYWYRQAAGRGLQLLFYSVGIGQISSEVPQNLSASRPQDRQFILSSKKLLLSDSGFYLCAWRGVGLGTQNTEAFFGQGTRLTVV.

The V and J genes are TRBV6-2 or TRBV6-3 and TRBJ1-1, with 9 bases aligning to TRBD1. Germline CDR1 MNHEY, CDR2 SVGEGT. The CDR3 totals 16 residues. The V gene end was trimmed by 2 bases and the J gene end by 1 base; junction bases not matched to a gene: 5. The CDR3 sequence: CASSYGTGIGNTEAFF. The CDR3 nucleotides read TGTGCCAGCAGTTACGGGACAGGGATAGGGAACACTGAAGCTTTCTTT.

The chain links TRBV28 to TRBJ1-2, with no clear D. Germline CDR1 and CDR2: MDHEN and SYDVKM. The CDR3 loop spans 15 amino acids. The V gene lost 4 bases and the J gene lost 7 bases, with 19 bases spanning the gap. CDR3 region: CASSSLVKGLLGYTF. DNA of the CDR3: TGTGCCAGCAGTTCCCTTGTGAAGGGTCTGCTTGGCTACACCTTC.

V and J are TRBV3-1 (or the pseudogene TRBV3-2) and TRBJ1-3, with TRBD1 as a possible D gene (5 bases). The V and J ends lost 0 bases and 6 bases respectively, with 15 bases between them. This CDR3 region has 16 residues. The germline gives CDR1 LGHDT, CDR2 YNNKEL (reference sequence). The CDR3 DNA reads TGTGCCAGCAGCCAAGATCCGCAGGGTGCGGCAAACACCATATATTTT. This translates into CASSQDPQGAANTIYF.

This chain uses TRBV5-1 with TRBJ2-3, with 10 bases identical to TRBD1. V dropped 4 bases and J dropped 6; count of bases not matched to a gene: 14. The CDR3 is 17 residues long. Germline V CDR1 and CDR2: SGHRS, YFSETQ. CDR3 nucleotides: TGCGCCAGCAGCCCCCGTTCCGGGACAGGGGCCGTTGATACGCAGTATTTT. Translated: CASSPRSGTGAVDTQYF.

The chain carries TRBV7-6 and TRBJ2-7; the D is unclear. The CDR3 totals 14 residues. Looked up from germline, CDR1 is SGHVS and CDR2 is FNYEAQ. V shed 0 bases and J shed 2 bases, with 8 bases lying between them. The CDR3 DNA sequence: TGTGCCAGCAGCTTAGCTGGATTTACCTACGAGCAGTACTTC. Protein: CASSLAGFTYEQYF.

The rearrangement uses TRBV13 and TRBJ2-7; D is uncertain. CDR3 size: 12 residues. The germline V gene encodes CDR1 PRHDT and CDR2 FYEKMQ (reference sequence). Trimming stripped 5 bases from V and 2 bases from J, with 7 bases between. CDR3 in amino acids: CASSKPPYEQYF. The CDR3 DNA sequence: TGTGCCAGCAGCAAACCCCCCTACGAGCAGTACTTC.

This clone was picked up one time. J is TRBJ1-5 and V is TRBV5-4; TRBD1 agrees at 9 bases. V dropped 3 bases and J dropped 7; count of bases not matched to a gene: 5. This CDR3 contains 14 residues. Looked up from germline, CDR1 is SGHNT and CDR2 is YYREEE (reference sequence). CDR3 DNA: TGTGCCAGCAGCTCAGGGACAGGGAAGCAGCCCCAGCATTTT. It translates to CASSSGTGKQPQHF. Full variable domain (remainder filled in from reference TRBV5-4 and TRBJ1-5): ETGVTQSPTHLIKTRGQQVTLRCSSQSGHNTVSWYQQALGQGPQFIFQYYREEENGRGNFPPRFSGLQFPNYSSELNVNALELDDSALYLCASSSGTGKQPQHFGDGTRLSIL.

The chain combines TRBV7-2 with TRBJ2-7; a weak D match, TRBD1 (6 bases). V shed 3 bases and J shed 3 bases, with 9 bases lying between them. CDR1 SGHTA and CDR2 FQGNSA come from the germline V gene. The CDR3 contains 13 residues. In DNA form, the CDR3 reads TGTGCCAGCAGCTTCACAGGGTACTACGAGCAGTACTTC. Translating gives CASSFTGYYEQYF.

The chain is built from TRBV29-1 and TRBJ1-2; 9 nucleotides match TRBD1. Trimming removed 6 bases from V and 4 bases from J; junction bases left unmatched: 3. This CDR3 comprises 12 residues. Per germline, CDR1 SQVTM and CDR2 ANQGSEA. The CDR3 DNA follows: TGCAGCGTGGACAGGGGCGGCTATGGCTACACCTTC. It yields the protein CSVDRGGYGYTF.

The chain recombines TRBV2 with TRBJ2-1, with 9 bases identical to TRBD2. This CDR3 has 14 amino acids. Germline CDR1 is SNHLY and CDR2 is FYNNEI. The J segment lost 6 bases and the V segment lost 7 bases, leaving 7 bases of the junction unmatched. CDR3: CASTPSGVFNEQFF. The CDR3 DNA is TGTGCCAGCACTCCTAGCGGGGTTTTCAATGAGCAGTTCTTC.

This chain uses TRBV6-5 with TRBJ1-1; the match to TRBD1 covers 11 bases. This CDR3 is 14 amino acids long. Losses at the gene ends were 3 bases for V and 8 bases for J; bases not matched to a gene: 5. The germline gives CDR1 MNHEY, CDR2 SVGAGI. Written as DNA, the CDR3 is TGTGCCAGCAGTTATTCTGGGACAGGGGGAGAAGCTTTCTTT. It is translated as CASSYSGTGGEAFF.

The CDR3 region is CASIENKGANTGELFF. CDR3 DNA: TGTGCCAGCATTGAGAATAAGGGGGCGAACACCGGGGAGCTGTTTTTT. The rearrangement links TRBV6-1 to TRBJ2-2; a possible D gene is TRBD1 (6 bases). V was clipped by 7 bases and J by 0 bases, with 15 bases between them. Looked up from germline, CDR1 is MNHNS and CDR2 is SASEGT. The CDR3 has 16 residues.

The rearrangement uses TRBV5-1 and TRBJ1-6, with TRBD1 as a possible D gene (6 bases). Germline V gene lookup returns CDR1 SGHRS and CDR2 YFSETQ. This CDR3 has 14 residues. The V gene lost 4 bases and the J gene lost 10 bases, with 15 bases spanning the gap. CDR3 loop: CASSVYRVGSPLHF. CDR3 nucleotide sequence: TGCGCCAGCAGCGTCTACAGGGTCGGGTCACCCCTCCACTTT.

The chain recombines TRBV9 with TRBJ2-3, with TRBD2 matching 13 bases. V trimming: 4 bases; J trimming: 3 bases; junction bases outside the gene matches: 14. This CDR3 is 19 amino acids long. CDR1 is SGDLS and CDR2 is YYNGEE in the germline V gene. CDR3 DNA sequence: TGTGCCAGCAGCCCAACTAGCGGGGGGGCGTCGCGCTCTACAGATACGCAGTATTTT. This codes for CASSPTSGGASRSTDTQYF.

This chain links TRBV6-1 with TRBJ1-5; D possibly corresponds to TRBD1 (6 bases). With 0 bases removed from V and 3 bases from J, the gap between germline ends came to 18 bases. The germline CDR1 and CDR2 sequences are MNHNS and SASEGT. This CDR3 comprises 18 residues. The CDR3 DNA is TGTGCCAGCAGTGAAGCGAGGGGCGGGGGCACCCTCAATCAGCCCCAGCATTTT. Its translation is CASSEARGGGTLNQPQHF.

The rearrangement uses TRBV7-9 and TRBJ2-1; D is ambiguous. Germline CDR1 reads SEHNR; CDR2 reads FQNEAQ (reference sequence). The CDR3 is 14 amino acids. Between the trimmed V and J ends, which lost 1 base and 8 bases, there was a span of 12 bases. As DNA, the CDR3 is TGTGCCAGCAGCTTAGGTGTGAGTTGGGATGAGCAGTTCTTC. It translates to CASSLGVSWDEQFF.

This clone was seen just once. This sequence joins TRBV19 and TRBJ1-2; D is ambiguous. Germline V gene sequence: CDR1 LNHDA, CDR2 SQIVND (reference sequence). CDR3 length equals 13 residues. Deletions cut 6 bases from V and 4 bases from J, with 12 bases between. The CDR3 reads CASRQTVSYGYTF. The CDR3 DNA sequence: TGTGCCAGTAGACAAACAGTCAGCTATGGCTACACCTTC.

The CDR3 region has the DNA TGTGCCAGCAGCAGACAGGGGGCTGGGGCCAACGTCCTGACTTTC. Its translation is CASSRQGAGANVLTF. The V gene is TRBV28, the J gene TRBJ2-6; 9 positions match TRBD1. Trimming cost V 6 bases and J 2 bases; bases outside gene matches: 2. The CDR3 spans 15 residues. Germline assignment: CDR1 MDHEN and CDR2 SYDVKM.

The V gene is TRBV7-9, the J gene TRBJ1-1, with TRBD1 as a possible D gene (5 bases). Trimming left V 8 bases short and J 11 bases short, with 18 bases between. This CDR3 contains 12 residues. CDR1 is SEHNR and CDR2 is FQNEAQ in the germline V gene (reference sequence). The CDR3 DNA reads as TGTGCCAGCTGTATCACGGGGGGTCGGGCTTTCTTT. Its translation is CASCITGGRAFF.

This clone was seen only a few times. The chain recombines TRBV10-1 with TRBJ2-1; D uncertain. CDR3 length: 12 amino acids. Trimming left V 2 bases short and J 3 bases short, with 2 bases between. Germline V gene data show CDR1 as WNHNN and CDR2 as SYGVQD (reference sequence). The CDR3 coding sequence is TGCGCCAGCAGTGAGGGCTACAATGAGCAGTTCTTC. It translates to CASSEGYNEQFF.

The V and J genes are TRBV7-2 and TRBJ2-7; TRBD1 matches 7 bases. Germline assignment: CDR1 SGHTA and CDR2 FQGNSA. The trim removed 1 base at V and 2 bases at J, leaving 2 bases unmatched. This CDR3 has 14 amino acids. This chain's CDR3 is CASSLDGTAYEQYF. CDR3 coding DNA: TGTGCCAGCAGCTTAGACGGGACAGCCTACGAGCAGTACTTC.

This sequence joins TRBV7-2 and TRBJ2-1; TRBD1 is a possible D gene (5 bases). CDR3 length: 14 amino acids. V gave up 3 bases and J gave up 4 bases, with 10 bases separating them. Germline CDR1 and CDR2: SGHTA and FQGNSA. The CDR3 DNA is TGTGCCAGCAGCTTCTCGACAGTATACAATGAGCAGTTCTTC. It encodes CASSFSTVYNEQFF.

Comment on this clone: One junction end disagrees with the germline gene, perhaps due to a read error. CDR3 sequence (DNA): TGTGCCTGGAGTGTACTGGGAGGACTAGCGGGGGGGCCTTACCACTTC. The encoded protein is CAWSVLGGLAGGPYHF. The chain joins TRBV30 to TRBJ2-5; 15 bases map to TRBD2. The length of the CDR3 is 16 residues. Germline values: CDR1 GTSNPN, CDR2 SVGIG (reference sequence).

This clone was counted a single time. The chain combines TRBV6-5 with TRBJ1-6; 9 positions agree with TRBD1. The V and J ends lost 0 bases and 10 bases, in that order; junction bases with no gene match: 4. Germline V gene sequence: CDR1 MNHEY, CDR2 SVGAGI. This CDR3 has 15 amino acids. The CDR3 loop reads CASSYSDRGKSPLHF. The DNA of the CDR3 is TGTGCCAGCAGTTACTCGGACAGGGGTAAATCACCCCTCCACTTT.